These T cell receptor beta chains were read from a single sample in a study of shared clonotypes between healthy human individuals. Using immunoSEQ multiplex PCR, the repertoire was profiled, and TCRdb retains in-frame clones only, with some absent. The table has about 710,000 clones, around four fifths seen once. Material: memory CD4+ T cells sorted from blood. These receptors were collected from a woman in her twenties or thirties in good health. The CDR3 runs from the conserved cysteine through the conserved F or W. The D gene is left open where the match is weak. Clone sizes are given selectively: once, few, many, or a class where the clone is expanded.

>TRBV27|.|.|19|TRBJ1-1
TGTGCCAGCAGTCCCGATTTCTCCGTCGGGGGCGCGCGTTACACTGAAGCTTTCTTT
CASSPDFSVGGARYTEAFF
>TRBV4-2|.|.|15|TRBJ1-1
TGTGCCAGCAGCCAACGAGGGGGGGACAAGGATGAAGCTTTCTTT
CASSQRGGDKDEAFF
>TRBV6-1|.|.|15|TRBJ2-7
TGTGCCACCATGGCCCCAGGGACCGGCACCTACGAGCAGTACTTC
CATMAPGTGTYEQYF
>TRBV2|.|TRBD1|15|TRBJ2-1
TGTGCCAGCAGTAGGACAGGGGACCCCTACAATGAGCAGTTCTTC
CASSRTGDPYNEQFF
>TRBV28|.|.|14|TRBJ1-1
TGTGCCAGCAGTCCCCAGGGAGTGAACACTGAAGCTTTCTTT
CASSPQGVNTEAFF
>TRBV30|.|TRBD2|16|TRBJ2-1
TGTGCCTGGAGGGGATTCGCGAGACTAGCATACAATGAGCAGTTCTTC
CAWRGFARLAYNEQFF
>TRBV2|.|TRBD1|15|TRBJ2-5
TGTGCCAGCCAACAGGGGGCGAATTTCGAAGAGACCCAGTACTTC
CASQQGANFEETQYF
>TRBV28|.|.|15|TRBJ1-2
TGTGCCAGCAGTCCCCCGGGAGGGTCTAACTATGGCTACACCTTC
CASSPPGGSNYGYTF
>TRBV19|.|.|13|TRBJ1-5
TGTGCCAGTGCGGAGTATAGCAATCAGCCCCAGCATTTT
CASAEYSNQPQHF
>TRBV14|.|.|15|TRBJ1-1
TGTGCCAGCAGCCAAGTTAACAGTCGTCGCACTGAAGCTTTCTTT
CASSQVNSRRTEAFF
>TRBV9|many|.|14|TRBJ2-7
TGTGCCAGCAGCGTAGTTCCCACCTCCTACGAGCAGTACTTC
CASSVVPTSYEQYF
>TRBV11-3|.|.|15|TRBJ2-1
TGTGCCAGCAGCTTAGAGGGGGTAGACTACAATGAGCAGTTCTTC
CASSLEGVDYNEQFF
>TRBV30|.|.|13|TRBJ1-1
TGTGCCTGGACCCCGCGGGGGAACACTGAAGCTTTCTTT
CAWTPRGNTEAFF
>TRBV28|.|.|17|TRBJ2-6
TGTGCCAGCAGGTGGGGCGGGGGCTTCTCTGGGGCCAACGTCCTGACTTTC
CASRWGGGFSGANVLTF
>TRBV6-1|.|TRBD1|14|TRBJ2-7
TGTGCCAGCGATCGGGACAGGAGTTCCTACGAGCAGTACTTC
CASDRDRSSYEQYF
>TRBV7-6|.|.|17|TRBJ1-1
TGTGCCAGCAGCTTAGCCCCGAGGGGCAAATTGAACACTGAAGCTTTCTTT
CASSLAPRGKLNTEAFF
>TRBV5-1|.|TRBD2|14|TRBJ2-3
TGCGCCAGCAGCTTTGGCGGGAGATCCGATACGCAGTATTTT
CASSFGGRSDTQYF
>TRBV7-3|.|.|12|TRBJ1-2
TGTGCCAGCAGCTCTAGAGGGGTTGTTCCCACCTTC
CASSSRGVVPTF
>TRBV2|.|TRBD2|17|TRBJ2-3
TGTGCCAGCAGTTCCTGGACTAGCGGGAGGGGGGCAGATACGCAGTATTTT
CASSSWTSGRGADTQYF
>TRBV7-9|once|TRBD1|16|TRBJ2-6
TGTGCCACCGCCAGGACAGGGGGCTCTGGGGCCAACGTCCTGACTTTC
CATARTGGSGANVLTF
>TRBV28|.|.|15|TRBJ1-2
TGTGCCAGCAAACCCGCCGGGACCGGGAACTATGGCTACACCTTC
CASKPAGTGNYGYTF
>TRBV29-1|.|.|11|TRBJ1-2
TGCAGCGTTGATCGTGGGGTAGGCTACACCTTC
CSVDRGVGYTF